A single sample gave rise to the 17 T cell receptor beta chains below, sequenced in a study of blood T cell repertoires in COVID-19. Clones were read by immunoSEQ multiplex PCR, and TCRdb kept only the in-frame ones, dropping some. Of 110,000 or so clones detected, 85% appear once; the ten largest clones hold 3% to 4%. The sequencing input was peripheral blood. The origin of the receptors is a man aged 35 to 55 with acute or convalescent COVID-19.

The rearrangement uses TRBV7-9 and TRBJ1-1, with D maybe TRBD1 (6 bases). Germline lookup yields CDR1 SEHNR and CDR2 FQNEAQ (reference sequence). The ends were cut back, 5 bases at V and 5 bases at J, with 15 bases in the middle. The CDR3 sequence is 14 residues long. This CDR3 reads CASSTPQGYTEAFF. CDR3 bases: TGTGCCAGCAGCACCCCACAGGGATATACTGAAGCTTTCTTT.

This sequence joins TRBV3-1 (or the pseudogene TRBV3-2) and TRBJ2-7; possibly TRBD1 for D (7 bases). V was shortened by 4 bases and J by 2 bases, with 15 bases between the two germline ends. CDR1 is LGHDT and CDR2 is YNNKEL in the germline V gene (reference sequence). The CDR3 is 15 residues long. The CDR3 protein is CASSPEGATPYEQYF. The CDR3 DNA is TGTGCCAGCAGCCCGGAGGGGGCGACGCCCTACGAGCAGTACTTC.

The gene calls are TRBV6-5 and TRBJ2-7; 8 nucleotides match TRBD1. This CDR3 region has 13 residues. Losses at the gene ends were 5 bases for V and 5 bases for J; bases not matched to a gene: 5. Germline-derived CDR1 and CDR2 are MNHEY and SVGAGI. In DNA, the CDR3 is TGTGCCAGCAGTCAGGGGGCTTCGAACGAGCAGTACTTC. Its translation: CASSQGASNEQYF.

V and J are TRBV7-9 and TRBJ1-2; no definite D call. The CDR3 has 13 amino acids. Trimming cost V 3 bases and J 2 bases, with 7 bases left between them. CDR1 is SEHNR, CDR2 FQNEAQ, per germline (reference sequence). CDR3 residues: CASSLSQNYGYTF. The CDR3 bases are TGTGCCAGCAGCTTGTCACAGAACTATGGCTACACCTTC.

The gene calls are TRBV5-1 and TRBJ1-1; D ambiguous. This CDR3 has 14 amino acids. Trimming shortened V by 1 base and J by 2 bases, and 9 bases separated the two germline ends. Per the germline V gene, CDR1 is SGHRS and CDR2 is YFSETQ. The DNA of the CDR3 is TGCGCCAGCAGCTTGCGGGTTTCAAACACTGAAGCTTTCTTT. Residues: CASSLRVSNTEAFF.

This chain connects TRBV19 to TRBJ2-1; 8 bases agree with TRBD2. Trimming cost V 3 bases and J 6 bases; bases outside gene matches: 4. The CDR3 spans 14 residues. The germline V gene encodes CDR1 LNHDA and CDR2 SQIVND (reference sequence). In DNA, the CDR3 is TGTGCCAGTAGTATGCGGGGGGCTACCAATGAGCAGTTCTTC. Translated, it gives CASSMRGATNEQFF.

The genes are TRBV24-1 and TRBJ2-3, with D perhaps matching TRBD1 (5 bases). The CDR3 is made up of 16 amino acids. V was pared by 7 bases and J by 2 bases, with 18 bases between. Germline values: CDR1 KGHDR, CDR2 SFDVKD. The CDR3 spells CATSAVVAGNTDTQYF. CDR3 nucleotide sequence: TGTGCCACCAGCGCCGTTGTGGCAGGGAACACAGATACGCAGTATTTT.

CDR3 loop: CASSRGGVGGYTF. The DNA of the CDR3 is TGTGCCAGCAGTCGAGGGGGAGTCGGGGGCTACACCTTC. The gene calls are TRBV12-3 or TRBV12-4 and TRBJ1-2, with D tentatively TRBD1 (6 bases). The CDR3 is 13 amino acids. The V end lost 5 bases, the J end lost 8 bases, and 15 bases lay between the germline ends.

The J gene is TRBJ1-2, the V gene TRBV9; D is undetermined. Trimming removed 3 bases at V and 6 bases at J, with 15 bases between. Germline values: CDR1 SGDLS, CDR2 YYNGEE. The CDR3 extends over 14 amino acids. This CDR3 is CASSAPGVWDGYTF. The CDR3 DNA reads TGTGCCAGCAGCGCGCCGGGAGTTTGGGATGGCTACACCTTC.

This sequence joins TRBV2 and TRBJ1-5; maybe TRBD1 (6 bases). V was shortened by 3 bases and J by 8 bases, with 23 bases between the two germline ends. The CDR3 has 17 amino acids. From germline, CDR1 is SNHLY and CDR2 FYNNEI. The CDR3 coding sequence is TGTGCCAGCAGTGATTTTGGGTTTGGGGGCGTTCGGGAGCCCCAGCATTTT. Amino acid sequence: CASSDFGFGGVREPQHF.

The genes are TRBV5-4 and TRBJ2-1, with 7 nucleotides matching TRBD2. Germline V CDR1 and CDR2: SGHNT, YYREEE (reference sequence). The CDR3 loop spans 18 amino acids. J was trimmed by 0 bases and V by 4 bases; bases with no gene match: 13. The CDR3 bases are TGTGCCAGCAGCCTCCCTTTGGGGCGGGGGAGCTCCTACAATGAGCAGTTCTTC. As protein: CASSLPLGRGSSYNEQFF.

The chain uses TRBV7-2 and TRBJ1-2; 7 positions match TRBD1. J was trimmed by 7 bases and V by 6 bases; bases with no gene match: 14. The CDR3 is made up of 15 amino acids. Looked up from germline, CDR1 is SGHTA and CDR2 is FQGNSA. The DNA of the CDR3 is TGTGCCAGCAGGCCTCCCGGGACAGTTTCTTCTGGCTACACCTTC. This codes for CASRPPGTVSSGYTF.

This clone was seen repeatedly, ten times or more. This rearrangement joins TRBV6-5 to TRBJ2-7; 7 nucleotides align to TRBD2. This CDR3 region has 15 residues. The germline gives CDR1 MNHEY, CDR2 SVGAGI. J was trimmed by 0 bases and V by 5 bases; bases with no gene match: 7. CDR3 loop: CASSPAGETSYEQYF. The CDR3 DNA sequence: TGTGCCAGCAGTCCCGCGGGGGAAACCTCCTACGAGCAGTACTTC.

The chain has TRBV18 and TRBJ1-1; a weak D match, TRBD1 (5 bases). Germline CDR1 is KGHSH and CDR2 is LQKENI. The CDR3 has 12 amino acids. Trimming took off 3 bases at V and 7 bases at J, with 9 bases between the two ends. The CDR3 protein is CASSPTVYEAFF. The CDR3 region has the DNA TGTGCCAGCTCACCGACAGTTTATGAAGCTTTCTTT.

In its sample, this clone was seen a few times. This sequence joins TRBV6-5 and TRBJ1-6; TRBD1 is a possible D gene (5 bases). The V gene's germline CDR1 is MNHEY and CDR2 SVGAGI. Trimming left V 0 bases short and J 9 bases short, with 15 bases between. CDR3 length: 16 residues. CDR3 sequence reads: CASSYSARAFGSPLHF. DNA of the CDR3: TGTGCCAGCAGTTACTCCGCCAGGGCCTTTGGTTCACCCCTCCACTTT.

Only one count was recorded for this clone. Other DNA sequences in the sample encode the same CDR3. The CDR3 DNA sequence: TGTGCCACCAGTGATTCGTCCCGGGACAGTTACGAGCAGTACTTC. Its translation: CATSDSSRDSYEQYF. The V gene is TRBV24-1, the J gene TRBJ2-7; 7 bases match TRBD1. J was trimmed by 4 bases and V by 2 bases; bases with no gene match: 7. CDR1 and CDR2 (germline): KGHDR, SFDVKD. The CDR3 spans 15 residues.

The rearrangement links TRBV7-2 to TRBJ2-7; TRBD2 matches at 9 bases. The CDR3 loop spans 15 amino acids. After removal of 7 bases from V and 2 bases from J, the junction contained 9 bases not matched to a gene. From germline, CDR1 is SGHTA and CDR2 FQGNSA. CDR3 loop: CASIPRLAGTYEQYF. CDR3 sequence (DNA): TGTGCCAGCATCCCCCGGCTAGCGGGGACCTACGAGCAGTACTTC.